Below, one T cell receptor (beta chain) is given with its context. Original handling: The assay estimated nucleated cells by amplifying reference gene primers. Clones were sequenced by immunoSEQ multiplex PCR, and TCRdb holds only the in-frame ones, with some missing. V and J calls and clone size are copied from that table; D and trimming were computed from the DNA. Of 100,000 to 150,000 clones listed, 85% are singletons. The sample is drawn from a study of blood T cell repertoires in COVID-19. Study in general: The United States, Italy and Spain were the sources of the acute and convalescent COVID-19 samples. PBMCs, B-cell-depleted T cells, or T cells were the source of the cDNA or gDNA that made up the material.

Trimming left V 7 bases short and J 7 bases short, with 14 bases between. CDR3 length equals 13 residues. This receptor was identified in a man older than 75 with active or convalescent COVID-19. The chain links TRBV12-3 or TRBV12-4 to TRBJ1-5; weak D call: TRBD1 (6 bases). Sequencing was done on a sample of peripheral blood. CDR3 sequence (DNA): TGTGCCAGCACCCCCACAGGGTTCCAGCCCCAGCATTTT. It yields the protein CASTPTGFQPQHF.